The clone carrying this T cell receptor (beta chain) came up once. These data come from a study of control samples from healthy donors and cancer patients. Libraries were prepared by immunoSEQ multiplex PCR; TCRdb keeps only in-frame clonotypes and omits some of them. The sample has more than 100,000 clones, roughly nine tenths seen once; the top ten hold about 7.9%. This CDR3 contains 15 residues. Trimming cost V 4 bases and J 6 bases; bases outside gene matches: 8. CDR1 and CDR2 from the germline V gene are SGHRS and YFSETQ. Sequenced: PBMCs. This receptor was identified in a man in his fifties or sixties with head and neck cancer. The chain carries TRBV5-1 and TRBJ2-2, with 8 nucleotides matching TRBD1. Here the CDR3 reads CASSADREVAGELFF. The CDR3 DNA is TGCGCCAGCAGCGCGGACAGGGAAGTAGCCGGGGAGCTGTTTTTT. The whole variable domain, filled in from reference TRBV5-1 and TRBJ2-2, reads KAGVTQTPRYLIKTRGQQVTLSCSPISGHRSVSWYQQTPGQGLQFLFEYFSETQRNKGNFPGRFSGRQFSNSRSEMNVSTLELGDSALYLCASSADREVAGELFFGEGSRLTVL.